Shown below are 4 T cell receptor beta chains from a single sample sequenced in a study of blood T cell repertoires in COVID-19. Repertoires were generated with immunoSEQ multiplex PCR, while TCRdb's copy carries only in-frame clones and drops some. The sample contains about 110,000 clones, around 90% of which appear only once. Sequencing was done on a sample of peripheral blood. The receptors stem from a human donor in a cohort sampled during active COVID-19.

CDR3 sequence: CASSLGSGGYEQYF. DNA of the CDR3: TGTGCCAGCAGCTTGGGGTCGGGGGGGTACGAGCAGTACTTC. V gene TRBV7-9 combines with J gene TRBJ2-7; the match to TRBD2 covers 8 bases. The CDR3 consists of 14 residues. V was pared by 3 bases and J by 4 bases, with 5 bases of the junction left unmatched. CDR1 and CDR2 from the germline V gene are SEHNR and FQNEAQ (reference sequence).

This clone was seen a handful of times. The chain has TRBV19 and TRBJ1-3, with 7 nucleotides matching TRBD1. The ends lost 4 bases at V and 3 bases at J; junction bases unmatched: 3. CDR3 length equals 14 residues. Per germline, CDR1 LNHDA and CDR2 SQIVND (reference sequence). The CDR3 DNA sequence: TGTGCCAGTAGTAGCCGGGACAGTGGAAACACCATATATTTT. Encoded protein: CASSSRDSGNTIYF.

This clone showed up just once. The chain carries TRBV28 and TRBJ1-6; perhaps TRBD1 as D (6 bases). V was trimmed by 5 bases and J by 0 bases, leaving 14 bases between them. The germline V gene encodes CDR1 MDHEN and CDR2 SYDVKM. The CDR3 loop spans 17 amino acids. CDR3 sequence reads: CASSNRQDSSYNSPLHF. In nucleotides, the CDR3 is TGTGCCAGCAGTAATCGACAGGATAGCTCCTATAATTCACCCCTCCACTTT.

This chain joins TRBV19 and TRBJ2-1; D is perhaps TRBD2 (6 bases). CDR3 length equals 15 residues. Trimming stripped 6 bases from V and 5 bases from J, with 17 bases between. Germline V gene lookup returns CDR1 LNHDA and CDR2 SQIVND (reference sequence). CDR3 nucleotides: TGTGCCAGTAGGGGCTGGGGGGAGCGGAACAATGAGCAGTTCTTC. Translating gives CASRGWGERNNEQFF.